The next 9 T cell receptor beta chains were all read from a single sample in a study of OX40 agonist ivuxolimab in advanced cancers. Profiling relied on immunoSEQ multiplex PCR, and the TCRdb table lists in-frame clones only, not all of them. The data contain under 75,000 clones, approximately 91% of them singletons. Sequencing was performed on CD4+ or CD8+ T cells sorted from blood, taken in a trial of the OX40 agonist ivuxolimab. The origin of the receptors is an adult with an advanced solid tumor such as melanoma, head and neck, liver or kidney cancer.

The gene calls are TRBV7-2 and TRBJ2-3; D call uncertain. The ends were cut back, 8 bases at V and 0 bases at J, with 9 bases in the middle. Germline CDR1 reads SGHTA; CDR2 reads FQGNSA. The CDR3 runs 13 residues. CDR3 protein: CASEGLSTDTQYF. The CDR3 coding sequence is TGTGCCAGCGAAGGGTTGAGCACAGATACGCAGTATTTT.

This clone was detected once. The chain uses TRBV5-6 and TRBJ1-5; maybe TRBD1 (6 bases). The CDR3 sequence is 14 residues long. V was pared by 5 bases and J by 2 bases, with 11 bases between. The V gene's germline CDR1 is SGHDT and CDR2 YYEEEE. For the CDR3, the DNA is TGTGCCAGCAGTTACTGGACAGGCAATCAGCCCCAGCATTTT. Translated: CASSYWTGNQPQHF.

The rearrangement links TRBV16 to TRBJ2-7, with D perhaps TRBD1 (5 bases). The CDR3 runs to 12 residues. Germline V CDR1 and CDR2: KGHSY, FQNENV. Trimming removed 4 bases at V and 5 bases at J, with 9 bases between. CDR3 DNA sequence: TGTGCCAGCAGCCTAGGGGTCAACGAGCAGTACTTC. Translated: CASSLGVNEQYF.

The chain uses TRBV27 and TRBJ2-2; possibly TRBD1 for D (5 bases). The CDR3 length is 13 residues. The V end was cut by 2 bases, the J end by 4 bases, with 5 bases between. Germline CDR1 MNHEY, CDR2 SMNVEV (reference sequence). Here the CDR3 reads CASSLQGTGELFF. The CDR3 DNA follows: TGTGCCAGCAGTTTACAGGGCACCGGGGAGCTGTTTTTT.

The chain recombines TRBV9 with TRBJ2-7; TRBD1 matches 7 bases. Trimming took 3 bases from V and 7 from J; bases not matched to a gene: 13. CDR1 is SGDLS and CDR2 is YYNGEE in the germline V gene. This CDR3 comprises 15 residues. Here the CDR3 DNA reads TGTGCCAGCAGCGGTACAGGGGTCGGACTCCTAGAGCAGTACTTC. Translated, it gives CASSGTGVGLLEQYF.

The chain combines TRBV7-9 with TRBJ2-6, with 9 positions matching TRBD1. This CDR3 has 15 amino acids. The germline CDR1 and CDR2 sequences are SEHNR and FQNEAQ (reference sequence). J gave up 3 bases and V 5 bases, and 2 bases lay outside the gene matches. Here the CDR3 reads CASSRTGVGANVLTF. The DNA of the CDR3 is TGTGCCAGCAGCCGGACAGGGGTTGGGGCCAACGTCCTGACTTTC. The full variable domain, with the rest looked up from reference TRBV7-9 and TRBJ2-6, is DTGVSQNPRHKITKRGQNVTFRCDPISEHNRLYWYRQTLGQGPEFLTYFQNEAQLEKSRLLSDRFSAERPKGSFSTLEIQRTEQGDSAMYLCASSRTGVGANVLTFGAGSRLTVL.

V gene TRBV19 combines with J gene TRBJ2-7; 7 bases line up with TRBD2. Germline V gene data show CDR1 as LNHDA and CDR2 as SQIVND (reference sequence). This CDR3 contains 13 residues. The V and J ends lost 4 bases and 2 bases, in that order; junction bases with no gene match: 2. In DNA, the CDR3 is TGTGCCAGTAGTACTAGCGGAACCTACGAGCAGTACTTC. Translation: CASSTSGTYEQYF.

CDR3 loop: CASSEQGGSYNEQFF. CDR3 DNA sequence: TGCGCCAGCAGTGAGCAGGGAGGCTCCTACAATGAGCAGTTCTTC. The chain recombines TRBV10-1 with TRBJ2-1, with D possibly being TRBD2 (6 bases). The V gene lost 2 bases and the J gene lost 0 bases, with 8 bases spanning the gap. The CDR3 runs 15 residues. CDR1 WNHNN and CDR2 SYGVQD come from the germline V gene (reference sequence).

The chain carries TRBV11-3 and TRBJ2-3, with D maybe TRBD1 (6 bases). Trimming took 1 base from V and 3 from J, leaving 17 bases between them. The germline gives CDR1 SGHNT, CDR2 YENEEA. The CDR3 covers 17 residues. The CDR3 is CASSLGWRTDETDTQYF. Written as DNA, the CDR3 is TGTGCCAGCAGCTTAGGATGGAGGACAGACGAAACAGATACGCAGTATTTT.